This TCR beta chain stems from a study of cytomegalovirus exposure and HLA in healthy donors. Researchers ran the PCR with 60 Vbeta and 13 Jbeta primers. The method was immunoSEQ multiplex PCR; TCRdb's version includes in-frame clones alone and lacks a portion of them. The repertoire has more than 150,000 clones, roughly 87% of them found once; the top ten carry 0.2% to 0.3%. Germline CDR1 is SNHLY and CDR2 is FYNNEI. CDR3 length equals 14 residues. The ends lost 7 bases at V and 7 bases at J; junction bases unmatched: 10. This TCR came from a girl under three years old in good health and CMV-seronegative. The rearrangement links TRBV2 to TRBJ1-5, with TRBD1 matching over 7 bases. The specimen sequenced was PBMCs. The CDR3 is CASTQTGAGQPQHF. CDR3 in DNA: TGTGCCAGCACCCAAACAGGGGCAGGGCAGCCCCAGCATTTT.